The 30 T cell receptor beta chains below all came from one sample that was sequenced in a study of blood T cell repertoires in COVID-19. The table came from immunoSEQ multiplex PCR; TCRdb's copy has only in-frame clones and leaves some out. The sample has 80,000 to 100,000 clones, about 90% seen once; the top ten hold about 1.8%. The source material was peripheral blood. Source of these receptors: a human donor with active COVID-19. The donor label of this sample is uncertain.

The gene calls are TRBV6-6 and TRBJ2-4; 8 bases fit TRBD1. The germline V gene has CDR1 MNHNY and CDR2 SVGAGI (reference sequence). The length of the CDR3 is 14 residues. V trimming: 8 bases; J trimming: 6 bases; junction bases outside the gene matches: 9. The CDR3 is CASGRGDRGNIQYF. Here the CDR3 DNA reads TGTGCCAGCGGACGAGGAGACAGGGGAAACATTCAGTACTTC.

The chain joins TRBV28 to TRBJ2-5; 7 nucleotides line up with TRBD1. Germline V lookup: CDR1 MDHEN, CDR2 SYDVKM. Losses at the gene ends were 6 bases for V and 3 bases for J; bases not matched to a gene: 4. The CDR3 extends over 13 amino acids. The CDR3, as DNA: TGTGCCAGCAGACCTACAGGGGAAGAGACCCAGTACTTC. Its translation: CASRPTGEETQYF.

This clone showed up just once. The chain recombines TRBV12-3 or TRBV12-4 with TRBJ1-1; 9 bases are a match to TRBD1. This CDR3 region has 13 residues. Losses at the gene ends were 5 bases for V and 10 bases for J; bases not matched to a gene: 8. Here the CDR3 DNA reads TGTGCCAGCAGTCCGTCCGGACAGGGGAGAGCTTTCTTT. Protein: CASSPSGQGRAFF.

The CDR3 is CASSLGGGLGETQYF. In nucleotides, the CDR3 is TGTGCCAGCAGCTTAGGCGGGGGGCTCGGGGAGACCCAGTACTTC. The chain couples TRBV13 to TRBJ2-5, with a possible D match to TRBD2 (7 bases). The CDR3 is 15 residues long. Trimming shortened V by 0 bases and J by 5 bases, and 13 bases separated the two germline ends. CDR1 is PRHDT and CDR2 is FYEKMQ in the germline V gene (reference sequence).

CDR3 region: CASSPGNQETQYF. As DNA, the CDR3 is TGTGCCAGCAGTCCCGGGAATCAAGAGACCCAGTACTTC. The chain carries TRBV6-6 and TRBJ2-5, with D perhaps TRBD2 (5 bases). The V gene's germline CDR1 is MNHNY and CDR2 SVGAGI (reference sequence). Trimming removed 5 bases at V and 2 bases at J, with 9 bases between. The CDR3 is 13 amino acids.

In its sample, this clone was seen a few times. The chain links TRBV29-1 to TRBJ1-2; D not resolved. The CDR3 is made up of 14 amino acids. Germline V CDR1 and CDR2: SQVTM, ANQGSEA. Trimming cost V 4 bases and J 4 bases, with 16 bases left between them. The CDR3 spells CSVGPHEEIYGYTF. In DNA form, the CDR3 reads TGCAGCGTTGGACCACATGAGGAGATCTATGGCTACACCTTC.

This clone was found once. This chain's CDR3 is CASSEEKGAGNQPQHF. The CDR3 DNA reads as TGTGCCAGCAGTGAAGAAAAGGGGGCAGGCAATCAGCCCCAGCATTTT. This chain uses TRBV6-1 with TRBJ1-5, with 7 bases lining up with TRBD1. From germline, CDR1 is MNHNS and CDR2 SASEGT. Trimming took 1 base from V and 2 from J; bases not matched to a gene: 5. The CDR3 length is 16 residues.

CDR3 in DNA: TGTGCCAGCAGTTCTGGTCAGGGGAACGAGCAGTACTTC. It specifies CASSSGQGNEQYF. V usage is TRBV6-5 and J usage is TRBJ2-7; maybe TRBD1 (6 bases). The CDR3 runs 13 residues. Germline V CDR1 and CDR2: MNHEY, SVGAGI. Trimming took off 4 bases at V and 5 bases at J, with 12 bases between the two ends.

The rearrangement joins TRBV7-3 to TRBJ2-1; no reliable D call. V was pared by 1 base and J by 9 bases, with 7 bases between. The CDR3 sequence is 12 residues long. Germline V gives CDR1 SGHTA, CDR2 FQGTGA. The CDR3 reads CASSLNTGEQFF. DNA for the CDR3: TGTGCCAGCAGCTTAAATACGGGTGAGCAGTTCTTC.

The genes are TRBV11-3 and TRBJ1-1; no clear D. The CDR3 has 15 residues. V lost 3 bases, J lost 4 bases, and 15 bases lay in between. Germline CDR1 and CDR2: SGHNT and YENEEA. CDR3 in amino acids: CASSLGGNLGTEAFF. The CDR3 DNA reads TGTGCCAGCAGCTTGGGAGGTAATTTGGGCACTGAAGCTTTCTTT. Looking up the rest from reference TRBV11-3 and TRBJ1-1 gives the full variable domain: EAGVVQSPRYKIIEKKQPVAFWCNPISGHNTLYWYLQNLGQGPELLIRYENEEAVDDSQLPKDRFSAERLKGVDSTLKIQPAELGDSAVYLCASSLGGNLGTEAFFGQGTRLTVV.

The chain couples TRBV19 to TRBJ2-2, with D uncertain. Germline V lookup: CDR1 LNHDA, CDR2 SQIVND (reference sequence). CDR3 size: 16 residues. Trimming took off 3 bases at V and 4 bases at J, with 15 bases between the two ends. This CDR3 is CASSMSSGRSTGELFF. The CDR3 coding sequence is TGTGCCAGTAGTATGAGCTCAGGAAGAAGCACCGGGGAGCTGTTTTTT.

This chain connects TRBV28 to TRBJ1-6, with D perhaps matching TRBD1 (5 bases). Germline assignment: CDR1 MDHEN and CDR2 SYDVKM. The CDR3 contains 15 residues. V lost 2 bases and J lost 9, with 14 bases in between. The CDR3 nucleotides are TGTGCCAGCAGTTTACCCCCGACCAGGGTTTCACCCCTCCACTTT. Translation: CASSLPPTRVSPLHF.

V and J are TRBV11-1 and TRBJ2-3; possibly TRBD2 for D (5 bases). V gave up 5 bases and J gave up 6 bases, with 18 bases separating them. Germline V gene sequence: CDR1 SGHAT, CDR2 FQDESV (reference sequence). CDR3 size: 15 residues. The CDR3 DNA follows: TGTGCCAGCAGCCAGAGGGAGTGGGTAGTGGATACGCAGTATTTT. It is translated as CASSQREWVVDTQYF.

This chain links TRBV11-2 with TRBJ2-7, with D maybe TRBD2 (6 bases). CDR3 length equals 12 residues. The germline V gene has CDR1 SGHAT and CDR2 FQNNGV. Trimming pared 1 base from V and 6 bases from J, leaving 7 bases between. The CDR3 sequence: CASSLAGGEQYF. As DNA, the CDR3 is TGTGCCAGCAGCTTAGCCGGGGGCGAGCAGTACTTC.

CDR3 bases: TGCGCCAGCAGCTCTCCGGGACAGGGCACCGGGGAGCTGTTTTTT. It specifies CASSSPGQGTGELFF. The chain employs TRBV5-1 and TRBJ2-2; 9 nucleotides line up with TRBD1. With V trimmed by 3 bases and J by 4 bases, 4 bases remained unmatched. The CDR3 length is 15 residues. The germline gives CDR1 SGHRS, CDR2 YFSETQ.

The chain joins TRBV6-5 to TRBJ2-7; tentative D call: TRBD2 (5 bases). Trimming took 5 bases from V and 3 from J, leaving 14 bases between them. The germline gives CDR1 MNHEY, CDR2 SVGAGI. This CDR3 spans 14 amino acids. The CDR3 protein is CASSPRGFNYEQYF. DNA for the CDR3: TGTGCCAGCAGTCCGAGAGGGTTTAACTACGAGCAGTACTTC.

This sequence joins TRBV27 and TRBJ1-1; the match to TRBD1 covers 7 bases. This CDR3 contains 15 residues. The germline CDR1 and CDR2 sequences are MNHEY and SMNVEV (reference sequence). After removal of 6 bases from V and 3 bases from J, the junction contained 10 bases not matched to a gene. CDR3 amino acids: CASRRNRGWDTEAFF. The CDR3, as DNA: TGTGCCAGCAGGAGAAACAGGGGCTGGGACACTGAAGCTTTCTTT.

The chain is built from TRBV6-1 and TRBJ2-2; 9 positions agree with TRBD2. Trimming removed 3 bases from V and 4 bases from J; junction bases left unmatched: 6. The germline CDR1 and CDR2 sequences are MNHNS and SASEGT. This CDR3 is built from 16 residues. CDR3 loop: CASSDVAGGGTGELFF. CDR3 nucleotide sequence: TGTGCCAGCAGTGATGTGGCGGGGGGGGGCACCGGGGAGCTGTTTTTT.

This clone was seen more than once but under ten times. This chain connects TRBV11-3 to TRBJ2-5; D remains ambiguous. Trimming shortened V by 5 bases and J by 4 bases, and 11 bases separated the two germline ends. The CDR3 has 13 amino acids. CDR1 is SGHNT, CDR2 YENEEA, per germline. For the CDR3, the DNA is TGTGCCAGCAGCCACAGCCCCTCAGAGACCCAGTACTTC. Translated, it gives CASSHSPSETQYF.

The J gene is TRBJ1-4, the V gene TRBV4-1; 9 bases are a match to TRBD1. The CDR3 has 14 residues. With 1 base clipped from V and 7 bases from J, the junction kept 1 base outside the gene matches. Looked up from germline, CDR1 is MGHRA and CDR2 is YSYEKL. CDR3 sequence (DNA): TGCGCCAGCAGCCAAGGACAGGGGGTTGAAAAACTGTTTTTT. It is translated as CASSQGQGVEKLFF.

The V call is TRBV21-1, the J call TRBJ1-5; whether TRBD1, the table's D call, matches the DNA was not checked. TRBV21-1 represents a pseudogene. The CDR3 has 15 amino acids. CDR3 protein: CASSKYTGTDQPQHF. The CDR3 DNA sequence: TGTGCCAGCAGCAAATATACCGGGACAGATCAGCCCCAGCATTTT.

The chain joins TRBV7-9 to TRBJ1-1; D uncertain. The CDR3 length is 15 residues. The germline CDR1 and CDR2 sequences are SEHNR and FQNEAQ (reference sequence). Between the trimmed V and J ends, which lost 5 bases and 0 bases, there was a span of 13 bases. CDR3 DNA sequence: TGTGCCAGCAGCGGGGTGGGCGGGGTGAACACTGAAGCTTTCTTT. Amino acid sequence: CASSGVGGVNTEAFF.

The CDR3 region is CASSYAVYNEQFF. Here the CDR3 DNA reads TGTGCCAGCAGTTATGCAGTTTACAATGAGCAGTTCTTC. The genes are TRBV6-2 or TRBV6-3 and TRBJ2-1; D is uncertain. The CDR3 runs 13 residues. Germline values: CDR1 MNHEY, CDR2 SVGEGT. Deletions cut 3 bases from V and 4 bases from J, with 7 bases between.

Details on this clone: This sample also contains other DNA sequences that code for the same CDR3. This chain connects TRBV5-6 to TRBJ1-2; a possible D gene is TRBD1 (5 bases). CDR1 SGHDT and CDR2 YYEEEE come from the germline V gene. V shed 0 bases and J shed 4 bases, with 10 bases lying between them. The CDR3 contains 14 residues. Here the CDR3 DNA reads TGTGCCAGCAGCTTGGCGGGGGGAGCCTATGGCTACACCTTC. This encodes CASSLAGGAYGYTF.

This chain links TRBV7-3 with TRBJ2-2; the match to TRBD2 covers 7 bases. CDR3 length equals 15 residues. Germline loops: CDR1 SGHTA, CDR2 FQGTGA. The trim removed 5 bases at V and 6 bases at J, leaving 9 bases unmatched. CDR3 nucleotides: TGTGCCAGCAGCCCTGGGGGGGGAAACCCCGGGGAGCTGTTTTTT. Its protein is CASSPGGGNPGELFF.

The chain uses TRBV11-2 and TRBJ1-1; tentative D call: TRBD1 (6 bases). Germline assignment: CDR1 SGHAT and CDR2 FQNNGV. CDR3 length equals 14 residues. V lost 2 bases to trimming and J lost 6 bases, with 13 bases between them. The CDR3 protein is CASSLLGGVAEAFF. The DNA of the CDR3 is TGTGCCAGCAGCTTACTAGGGGGAGTTGCTGAAGCTTTCTTT.

This chain connects TRBV27 to TRBJ2-5; TRBD2 matches 16 bases. Germline CDR1 reads MNHEY; CDR2 reads SMNVEV (reference sequence). The junction had 4 bases not matched to a gene; V was cut back by 4 bases and J by 5 bases. The CDR3 is 16 amino acids. As DNA, the CDR3 is TGTGCCAGCAGTTGGGGACTAGCGGGGGGGCAGGAGACCCAGTACTTC. This sequence encodes CASSWGLAGGQETQYF.

This chain uses TRBV13 with TRBJ2-7; no firm D call. V lost 4 bases and J lost 2, with 15 bases in between. Germline V lookup: CDR1 PRHDT, CDR2 FYEKMQ (reference sequence). The CDR3 consists of 15 residues. The CDR3 region has the DNA TGTGCCAGCAGCTCGACCGACGGAGCAACCTACGAGCAGTACTTC. Translation gives CASSSTDGATYEQYF.

This clone came up a few times. This chain connects TRBV3-1 (or the pseudogene TRBV3-2) to TRBJ2-3; 7 positions agree with TRBD2. This CDR3 is built from 15 residues. CDR1 is LGHDT, CDR2 YNNKEL, per germline (reference sequence). Trimming took 4 bases from V and 4 from J; bases not matched to a gene: 8. CDR3 amino acids: CASSPRGSRPDTQYF. CDR3 sequence (DNA): TGTGCCAGCAGCCCCCGCGGGAGCCGGCCAGATACGCAGTATTTT.

The chain couples TRBV27 to TRBJ2-2; 10 bases agree with TRBD2. Germline assignment: CDR1 MNHEY and CDR2 SMNVEV (reference sequence). CDR3 length: 18 amino acids. The J segment lost 5 bases and the V segment lost 7 bases, leaving 16 bases of the junction unmatched. The CDR3 coding sequence is TGTGCCAGCACCCCAGGGCTAGCGGGGGTTCTTGGAACCGGGGAGCTGTTTTTT. Amino acid sequence: CASTPGLAGVLGTGELFF.